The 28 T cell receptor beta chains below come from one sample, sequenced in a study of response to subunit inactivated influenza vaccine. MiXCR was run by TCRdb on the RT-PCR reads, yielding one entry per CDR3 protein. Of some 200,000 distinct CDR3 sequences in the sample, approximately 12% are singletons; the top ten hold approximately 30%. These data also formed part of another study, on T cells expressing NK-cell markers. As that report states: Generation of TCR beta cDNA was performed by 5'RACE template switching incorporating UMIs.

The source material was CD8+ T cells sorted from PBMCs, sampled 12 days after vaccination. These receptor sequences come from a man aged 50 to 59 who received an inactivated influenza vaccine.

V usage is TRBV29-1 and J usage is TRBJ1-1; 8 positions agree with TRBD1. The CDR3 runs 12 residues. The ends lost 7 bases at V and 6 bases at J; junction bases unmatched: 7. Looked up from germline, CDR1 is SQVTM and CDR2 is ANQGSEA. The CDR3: CSARQGLAEAFF. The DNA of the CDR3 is TGCAGCGCCAGACAGGGGTTGGCTGAAGCTTTCTTT.

CDR3 residues: CASSQDGRAGLQETQYF. CDR3 sequence (DNA): TGCGCCAGCAGCCAAGACGGGAGAGCGGGGTTGCAAGAGACCCAGTACTTC. The gene calls are TRBV4-3 and TRBJ2-5; 7 positions agree with TRBD2. This CDR3 has 17 amino acids. Germline assignment: CDR1 LGHNA and CDR2 YSLEER. J lost 2 bases, V lost 0 bases, and 9 bases had no gene match.

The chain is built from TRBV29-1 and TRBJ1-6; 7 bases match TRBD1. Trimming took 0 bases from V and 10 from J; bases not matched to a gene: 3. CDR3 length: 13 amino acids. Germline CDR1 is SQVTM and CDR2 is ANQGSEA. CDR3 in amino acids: CSVEEGGQSPLHF. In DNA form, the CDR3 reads TGCAGCGTTGAAGAAGGGGGCCAGTCACCCCTCCACTTT. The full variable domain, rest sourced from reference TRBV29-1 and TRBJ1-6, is SAVISQKPSRDICQRGTSLTIQCQVDSQVTMMFWYRQQPGQSLTLIATANQGSEATYESGFVIDKFPISRPNLTFSTLTVSNMSPEDSSIYLCSVEEGGQSPLHFGNGTRLTVT.

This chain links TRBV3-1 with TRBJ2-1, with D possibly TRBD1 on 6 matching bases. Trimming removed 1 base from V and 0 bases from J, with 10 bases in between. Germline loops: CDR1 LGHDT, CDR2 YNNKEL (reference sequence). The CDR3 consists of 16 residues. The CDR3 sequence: CASSQAWGPSYNEQFF. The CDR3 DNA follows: TGTGCCAGCAGCCAAGCGTGGGGGCCCTCCTACAATGAGCAGTTCTTC.

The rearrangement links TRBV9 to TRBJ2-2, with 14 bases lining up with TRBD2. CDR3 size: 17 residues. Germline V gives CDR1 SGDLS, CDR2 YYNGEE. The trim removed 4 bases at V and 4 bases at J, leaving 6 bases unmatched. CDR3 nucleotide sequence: TGTGCCAGCAGCTCCGGGACTAGCGGGAGTCCCACCGGGGAGCTGTTTTTT. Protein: CASSSGTSGSPTGELFF.

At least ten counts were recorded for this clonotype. In DNA, the CDR3 is TGCGCCAGCAGCCAAGATACATCCCCAAACATTCAGTACTTC. Protein product: CASSQDTSPNIQYF. The chain uses TRBV4-3 and TRBJ2-4; no reliable D call. Trimming removed 0 bases at V and 6 bases at J, with 9 bases between. CDR1 is LGHNA, CDR2 YSLEER, per germline. The CDR3 loop spans 14 amino acids.

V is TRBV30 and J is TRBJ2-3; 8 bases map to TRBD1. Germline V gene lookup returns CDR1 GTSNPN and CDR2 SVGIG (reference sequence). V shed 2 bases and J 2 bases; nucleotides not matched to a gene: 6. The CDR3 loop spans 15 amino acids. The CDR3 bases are TGTGCCTGGAGTCTTGGGACAGGCTTCACAGATACGCAGTATTTT. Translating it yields CAWSLGTGFTDTQYF.

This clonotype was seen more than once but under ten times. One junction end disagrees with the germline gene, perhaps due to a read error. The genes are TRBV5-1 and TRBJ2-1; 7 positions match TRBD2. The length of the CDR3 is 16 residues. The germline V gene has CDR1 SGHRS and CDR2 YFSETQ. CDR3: CASSFTSATYYTEQFF. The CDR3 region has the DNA TGCGCCAGCAGTTTTACTAGCGCTACATACTACACTGAGCAGTTCTTC.

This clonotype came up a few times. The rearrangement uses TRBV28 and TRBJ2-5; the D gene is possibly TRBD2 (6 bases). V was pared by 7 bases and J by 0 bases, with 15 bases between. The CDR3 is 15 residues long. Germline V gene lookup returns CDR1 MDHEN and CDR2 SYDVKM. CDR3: CASTPGREYQETQYF. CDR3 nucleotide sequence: TGTGCCAGCACCCCCGGACGGGAGTACCAAGAGACCCAGTACTTC.

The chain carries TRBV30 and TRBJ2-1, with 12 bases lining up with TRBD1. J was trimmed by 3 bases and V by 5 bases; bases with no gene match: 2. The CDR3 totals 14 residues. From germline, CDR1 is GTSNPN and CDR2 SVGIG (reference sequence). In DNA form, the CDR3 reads TGTGCCTGGGGGGACAGGGGGCTCTACAATGAGCAGTTCTTC. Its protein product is CAWGDRGLYNEQFF. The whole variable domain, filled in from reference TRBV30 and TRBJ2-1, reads SQTIHQWPATLVQPVGSPLSLECTVEGTSNPNLYWYRQAAGRGLQLLFYSVGIGQISSEVPQNLSASRPQDRQFILSSKKLLLSDSGFYLCAWGDRGLYNEQFFGPGTRLTVL.

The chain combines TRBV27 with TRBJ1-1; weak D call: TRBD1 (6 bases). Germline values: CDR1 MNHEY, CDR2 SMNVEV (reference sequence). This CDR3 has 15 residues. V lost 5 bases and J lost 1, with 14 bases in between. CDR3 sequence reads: CASSIHRDWNTEAFF. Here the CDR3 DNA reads TGTGCCAGCAGTATACACAGGGACTGGAACACTGAAGCTTTCTTT.

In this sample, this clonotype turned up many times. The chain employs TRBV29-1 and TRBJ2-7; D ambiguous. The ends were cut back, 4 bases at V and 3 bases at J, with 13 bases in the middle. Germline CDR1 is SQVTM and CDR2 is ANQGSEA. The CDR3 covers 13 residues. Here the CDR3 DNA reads TGCAGCGTTGTAGGGAACTTTGACTACGAGCAGTACTTC. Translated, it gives CSVVGNFDYEQYF.

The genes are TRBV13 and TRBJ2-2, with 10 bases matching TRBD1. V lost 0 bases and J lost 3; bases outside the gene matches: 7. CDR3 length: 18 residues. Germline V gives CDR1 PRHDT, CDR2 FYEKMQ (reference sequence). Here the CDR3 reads CASSLGRTGGDYTGELFF. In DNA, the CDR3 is TGTGCCAGCAGCTTAGGCCGGACAGGGGGTGACTACACCGGGGAGCTGTTTTTT.

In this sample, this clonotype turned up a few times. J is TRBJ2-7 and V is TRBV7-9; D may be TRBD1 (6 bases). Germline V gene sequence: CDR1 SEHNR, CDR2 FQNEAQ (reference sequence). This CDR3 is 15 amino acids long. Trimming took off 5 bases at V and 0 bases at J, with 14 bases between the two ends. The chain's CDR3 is CASSARQVPSYEQYF. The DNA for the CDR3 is TGTGCCAGCAGCGCGAGACAGGTCCCCTCCTACGAGCAGTACTTC.

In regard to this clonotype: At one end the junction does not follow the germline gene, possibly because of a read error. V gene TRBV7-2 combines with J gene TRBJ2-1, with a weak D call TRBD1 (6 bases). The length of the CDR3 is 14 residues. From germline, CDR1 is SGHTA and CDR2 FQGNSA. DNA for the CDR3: TGTGCAAGCAGCTTACACTGGGGGCGGAATGAGCAGTTCTTC. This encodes CASSLHWGRNEQFF.

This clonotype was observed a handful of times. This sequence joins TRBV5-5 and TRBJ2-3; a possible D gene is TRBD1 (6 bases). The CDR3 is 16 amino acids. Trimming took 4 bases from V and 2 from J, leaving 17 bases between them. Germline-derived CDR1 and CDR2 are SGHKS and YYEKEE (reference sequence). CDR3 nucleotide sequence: TGTGCCAGCAGCCCCCGACAGGTCTCTTACACAGATACGCAGTATTTT. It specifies CASSPRQVSYTDTQYF.

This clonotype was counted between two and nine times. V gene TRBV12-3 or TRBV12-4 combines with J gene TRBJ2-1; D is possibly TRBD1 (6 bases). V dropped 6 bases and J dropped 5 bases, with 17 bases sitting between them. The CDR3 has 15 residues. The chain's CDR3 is CASRELGGRNNEQFF. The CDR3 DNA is TGTGCCAGCAGGGAACTAGGGGGTCGAAACAATGAGCAGTTCTTC.

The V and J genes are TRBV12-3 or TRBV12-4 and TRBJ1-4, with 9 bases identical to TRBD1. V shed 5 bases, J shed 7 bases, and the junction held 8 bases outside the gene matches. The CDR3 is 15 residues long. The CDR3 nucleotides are TGTGCCAGCAGTCCAACACAGGGGGCAGGTGAAAAACTGTTTTTT. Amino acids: CASSPTQGAGEKLFF.

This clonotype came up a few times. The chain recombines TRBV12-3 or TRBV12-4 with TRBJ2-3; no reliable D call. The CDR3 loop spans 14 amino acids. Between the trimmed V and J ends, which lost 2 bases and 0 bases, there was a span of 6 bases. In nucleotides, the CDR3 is TGTGCCAGCAGTTTATTTAGCAGCACAGATACGCAGTATTTT. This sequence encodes CASSLFSSTDTQYF.

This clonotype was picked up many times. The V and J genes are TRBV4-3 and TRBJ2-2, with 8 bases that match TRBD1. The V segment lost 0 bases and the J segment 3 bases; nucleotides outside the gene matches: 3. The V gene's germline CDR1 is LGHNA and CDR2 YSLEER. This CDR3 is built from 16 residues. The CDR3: CASSQDRDRHTGELFF. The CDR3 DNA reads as TGCGCCAGCAGCCAAGATAGGGACAGGCACACCGGGGAGCTGTTTTTT.

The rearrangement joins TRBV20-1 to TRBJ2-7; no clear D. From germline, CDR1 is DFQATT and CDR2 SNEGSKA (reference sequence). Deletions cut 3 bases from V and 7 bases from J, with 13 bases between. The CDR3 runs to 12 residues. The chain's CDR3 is CSARGYYEEQYF. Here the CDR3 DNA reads TGCAGTGCTAGGGGATACTATGAAGAGCAGTACTTC.

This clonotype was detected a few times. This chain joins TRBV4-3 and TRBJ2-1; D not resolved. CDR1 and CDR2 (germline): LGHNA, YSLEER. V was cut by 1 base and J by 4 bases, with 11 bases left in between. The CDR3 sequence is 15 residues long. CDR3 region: CASSQGVTGYNEQFF. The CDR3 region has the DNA TGCGCCAGCAGCCAAGGGGTGACTGGATACAATGAGCAGTTCTTC.

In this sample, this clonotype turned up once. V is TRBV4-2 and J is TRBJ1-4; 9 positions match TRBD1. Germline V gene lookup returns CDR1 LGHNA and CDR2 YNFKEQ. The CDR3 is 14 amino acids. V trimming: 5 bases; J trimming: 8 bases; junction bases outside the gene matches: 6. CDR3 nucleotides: TGTGCCAGCAGCTTCGGGACAGGGAAGGAAAAACTGTTTTTT. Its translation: CASSFGTGKEKLFF.

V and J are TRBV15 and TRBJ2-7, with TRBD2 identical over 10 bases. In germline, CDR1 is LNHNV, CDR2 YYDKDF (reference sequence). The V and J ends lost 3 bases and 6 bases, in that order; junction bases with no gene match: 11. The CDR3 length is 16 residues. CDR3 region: CATSSAWGAGGPEQYF. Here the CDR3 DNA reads TGTGCCACCAGCAGTGCGTGGGGAGCGGGAGGGCCCGAGCAGTACTTC.

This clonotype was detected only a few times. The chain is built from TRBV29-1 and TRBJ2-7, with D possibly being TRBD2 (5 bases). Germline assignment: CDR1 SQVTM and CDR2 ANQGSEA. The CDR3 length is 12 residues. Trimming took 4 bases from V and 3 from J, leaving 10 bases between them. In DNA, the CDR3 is TGCAGCGTTGGGGAGACCAACTACGAGCAGTACTTC. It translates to CSVGETNYEQYF.

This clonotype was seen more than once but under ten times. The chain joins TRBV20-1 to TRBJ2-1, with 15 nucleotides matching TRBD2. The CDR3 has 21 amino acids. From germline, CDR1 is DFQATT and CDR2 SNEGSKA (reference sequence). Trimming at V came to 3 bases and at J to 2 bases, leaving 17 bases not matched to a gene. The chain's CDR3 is CSARPGLAGGGTGSAYNEQFF. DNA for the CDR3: TGCAGTGCTAGGCCGGGACTAGCGGGAGGAGGGACAGGGAGTGCCTACAATGAGCAGTTCTTC.

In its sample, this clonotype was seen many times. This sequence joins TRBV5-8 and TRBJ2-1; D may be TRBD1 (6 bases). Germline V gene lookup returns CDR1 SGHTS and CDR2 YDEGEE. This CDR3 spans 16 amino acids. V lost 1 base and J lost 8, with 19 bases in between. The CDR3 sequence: CASSLPRRGYVDEQFF. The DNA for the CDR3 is TGTGCCAGCAGCTTGCCCAGAAGGGGGTATGTAGATGAGCAGTTCTTC.

CDR3 sequence: CASSLVGIQGLSYEQYF. The CDR3 nucleotides are TGCGCCAGCAGCTTGGTGGGCATACAGGGACTCTCCTACGAGCAGTACTTC. J is TRBJ2-7 and V is TRBV5-1; D is possibly TRBD1 or TRBD2 (6 bases each). Trimming stripped 0 bases from V and 0 bases from J, with 16 bases between. The CDR3 extends over 17 amino acids. Germline loops: CDR1 SGHRS, CDR2 YFSETQ.